This record concerns one T cell receptor (beta chain) sequence. The length of the CDR3 is 12 residues. V was pared by 6 bases and J by 4 bases, with 9 bases between. This sample was taken from a study of blood T cell repertoires in COVID-19. Profiled with immunoSEQ multiplex PCR; TCRdb holds only in-frame clones, not every one. The sample holds roughly 380,000 clones, 70% to 85% seen once. The TCR was taken from a human donor with acute or convalescent COVID-19. The donor label of this sample is uncertain. The chain combines TRBV12-3 or TRBV12-4 with TRBJ1-2; maybe TRBD1 (6 bases). Sequencing was performed on peripheral blood. CDR3 loop: CASRPTGYGYTF. The CDR3 bases are TGTGCCAGCAGACCGACAGGCTATGGCTACACCTTC.